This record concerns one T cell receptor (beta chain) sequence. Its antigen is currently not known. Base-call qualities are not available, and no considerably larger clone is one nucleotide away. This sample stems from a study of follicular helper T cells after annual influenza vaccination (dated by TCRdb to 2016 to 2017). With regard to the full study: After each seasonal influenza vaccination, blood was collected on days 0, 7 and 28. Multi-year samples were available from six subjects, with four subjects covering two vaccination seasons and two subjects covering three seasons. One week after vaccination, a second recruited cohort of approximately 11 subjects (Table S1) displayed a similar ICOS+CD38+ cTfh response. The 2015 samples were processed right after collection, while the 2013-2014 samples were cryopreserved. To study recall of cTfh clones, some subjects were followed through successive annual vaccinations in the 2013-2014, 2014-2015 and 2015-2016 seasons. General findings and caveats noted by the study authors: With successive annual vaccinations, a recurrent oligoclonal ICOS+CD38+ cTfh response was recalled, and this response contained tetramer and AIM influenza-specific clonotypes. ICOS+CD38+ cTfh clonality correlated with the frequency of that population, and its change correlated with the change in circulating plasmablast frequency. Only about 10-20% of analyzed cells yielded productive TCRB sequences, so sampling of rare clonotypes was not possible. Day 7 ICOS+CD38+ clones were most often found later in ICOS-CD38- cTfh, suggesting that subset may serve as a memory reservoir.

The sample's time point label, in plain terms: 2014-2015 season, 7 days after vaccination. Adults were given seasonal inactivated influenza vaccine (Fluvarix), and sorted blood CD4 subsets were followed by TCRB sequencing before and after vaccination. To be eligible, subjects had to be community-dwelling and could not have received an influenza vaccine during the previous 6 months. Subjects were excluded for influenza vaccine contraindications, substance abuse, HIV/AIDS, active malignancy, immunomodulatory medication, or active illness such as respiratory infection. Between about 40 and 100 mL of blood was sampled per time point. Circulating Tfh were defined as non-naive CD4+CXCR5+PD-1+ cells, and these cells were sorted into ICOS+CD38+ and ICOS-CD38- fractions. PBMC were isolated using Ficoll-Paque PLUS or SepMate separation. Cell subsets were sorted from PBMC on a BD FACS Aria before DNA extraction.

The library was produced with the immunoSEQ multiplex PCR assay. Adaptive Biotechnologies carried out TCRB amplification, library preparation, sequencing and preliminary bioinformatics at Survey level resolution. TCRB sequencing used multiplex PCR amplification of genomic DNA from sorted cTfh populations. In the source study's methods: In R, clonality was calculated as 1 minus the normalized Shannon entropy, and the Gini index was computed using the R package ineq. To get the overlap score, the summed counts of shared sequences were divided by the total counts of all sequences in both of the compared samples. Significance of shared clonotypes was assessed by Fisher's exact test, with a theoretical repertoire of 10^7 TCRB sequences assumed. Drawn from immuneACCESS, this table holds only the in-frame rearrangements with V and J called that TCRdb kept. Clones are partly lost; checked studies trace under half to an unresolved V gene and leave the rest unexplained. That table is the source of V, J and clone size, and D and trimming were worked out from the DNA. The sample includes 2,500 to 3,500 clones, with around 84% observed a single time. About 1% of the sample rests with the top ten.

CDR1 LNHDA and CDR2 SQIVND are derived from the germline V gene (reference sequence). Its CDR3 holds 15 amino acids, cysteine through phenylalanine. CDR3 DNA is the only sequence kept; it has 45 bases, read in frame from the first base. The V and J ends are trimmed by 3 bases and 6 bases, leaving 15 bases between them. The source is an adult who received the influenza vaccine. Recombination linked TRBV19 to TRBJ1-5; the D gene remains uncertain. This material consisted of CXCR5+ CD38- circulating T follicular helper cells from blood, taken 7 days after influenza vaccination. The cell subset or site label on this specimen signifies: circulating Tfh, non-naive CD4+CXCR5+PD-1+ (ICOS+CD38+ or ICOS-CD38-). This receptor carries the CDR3 CASSMGGWSTQPQHF. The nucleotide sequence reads TGTGCCAGTAGTATGGGAGGGTGGAGTACTCAGCCCCAGCATTTT.